This T cell receptor (beta chain) was retrieved from a study of OX40 agonist ivuxolimab in advanced cancers. Study overall: Patients were infused with ivuxolimab every 2 weeks at 0.01 to 10 mg/kg.

General observations from the study: Normalized expansion of T-cell clones was also low for some nonresponders. The study found among the lowest clonal expansion in partial responders at 0.1-3.0 mg/kg.

Regarding this clone: Its antigen is currently unknown.

With 5 bases removed from V and 5 bases from J, the gap between germline ends came to 19 bases. The CDR3 extends over 17 amino acids. Clones were read by immunoSEQ multiplex PCR, and TCRdb kept only the in-frame ones, dropping some. The table has roughly 19,000 clones, around 79% seen once; the top ten hold about a third. The sequencing here drew on CD4+ or CD8+ T cells sorted from blood, taken in a trial of the OX40 agonist ivuxolimab. This sequence originates from an adult with an advanced solid tumor such as melanoma, head and neck, liver or kidney cancer. This chain connects TRBV6-7 to TRBJ2-6; D unclear. TRBV6-7 is an ORF, and what it does is uncertain. CDR3 residues: CASSLWVRQSRANVLTF. The DNA for the CDR3 is TGTGCCAGCAGTCTTTGGGTGCGTCAAAGTCGGGCCAACGTCCTGACTTTC.